This T cell receptor beta chain appears in the sequencing data of a study of shared clonotypes between healthy human individuals. On this clone itself: Antigen unknown. The identical CDR3 is also encoded by other nucleotide sequences in the sample.

Deletions cut 7 bases from V and 8 bases from J, with 17 bases between. The CDR3 sequence is 14 residues long. Germline CDR1 MDHEN, CDR2 SYDVKM. General observations from the study: Of the naive CD4 clonotypes, around 4.7% were shared across a few donors. Estimated clonotype richness was generally higher in naive than memory subsets.

In the authors' methods: Filtering differed because ImmunoSEQ produced junction-only sequences that carried no quality scores. The data were produced by immunoSEQ multiplex PCR, yet TCRdb's version contains in-frame clones alone and is incomplete. That table furnishes V, J and clone size, whereas the DNA furnished D and trimming. The sample holds over 850,000 clones, approximately 80% seen once. Source material: memory CD4+ T cells from PBMCs. Specified subset: CD45RA-negative fraction. V and J are TRBV28 and TRBJ2-2, with a weak D call TRBD2 (5 bases). This sequence was found in a man younger than 35 in good health. Some clones in this sample may be carry-over from other donors' samples. Here the CDR3 reads CASTYARWTGELFF. CDR3 sequence (DNA): TGTGCCAGCACCTACGCGCGGTGGACTGGGGAGCTGTTTTTT.